This T cell receptor (beta chain) was identified in a study of radiation and T cells in renal cell carcinoma. The overall study: Nephrectomy followed 15 Gy stereotactic body radiation by 4 weeks. Findings and caveats of the study: Without pretreatment biopsies, baseline tumor clonotype presence was undetermined. From baseline, blood top tumor clonotypes peaked at 2 weeks post-radiation.

Note on this clone: The antigen is unknown.

Stated time point: baseline pretreatment blood. Treatment in this sample: 15 Gy SBRT to primary tumor, nephrectomy 4 weeks later. Clear cell pathology was present in this patient's renal cell carcinoma. The CDR3 consists of 15 residues. CDR1 is MNHNY and CDR2 is SVGAGI in the germline V gene (reference sequence). Trimming removed 5 bases from V and 2 bases from J, with 15 bases in between. TCRdb's table, derived via immunoSEQ multiplex PCR, lists solely in-frame clones and lacks some. The sample contains 100,000 to 150,000 clones, 82% of which appear only once. V is TRBV6-6 and J is TRBJ1-1; D is ambiguous. The sequence came from a woman aged 60-75 years with renal cell carcinoma. The sample here was blood, taken from a patient whose treatment included radiotherapy and nephrectomy. In DNA, the CDR3 is TGTGCCAGCAGTCTCCTCCGCGACTCTAACACTGAAGCTTTCTTT. Protein: CASSLLRDSNTEAFF.